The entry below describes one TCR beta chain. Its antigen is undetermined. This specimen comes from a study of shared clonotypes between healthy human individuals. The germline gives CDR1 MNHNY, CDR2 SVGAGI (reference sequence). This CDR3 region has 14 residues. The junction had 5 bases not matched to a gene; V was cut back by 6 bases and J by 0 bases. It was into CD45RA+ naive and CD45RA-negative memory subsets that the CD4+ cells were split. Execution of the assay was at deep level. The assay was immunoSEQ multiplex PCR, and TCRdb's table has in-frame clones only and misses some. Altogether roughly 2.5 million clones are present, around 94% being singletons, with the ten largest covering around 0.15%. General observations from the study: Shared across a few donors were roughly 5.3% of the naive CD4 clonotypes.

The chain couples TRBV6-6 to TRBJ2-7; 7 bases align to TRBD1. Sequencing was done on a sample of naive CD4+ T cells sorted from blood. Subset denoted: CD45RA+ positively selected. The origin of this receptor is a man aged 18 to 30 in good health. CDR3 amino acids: CASRHRDSSYEQYF. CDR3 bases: TGTGCCAGCAGGCATAGGGACAGCTCCTACGAGCAGTACTTC.